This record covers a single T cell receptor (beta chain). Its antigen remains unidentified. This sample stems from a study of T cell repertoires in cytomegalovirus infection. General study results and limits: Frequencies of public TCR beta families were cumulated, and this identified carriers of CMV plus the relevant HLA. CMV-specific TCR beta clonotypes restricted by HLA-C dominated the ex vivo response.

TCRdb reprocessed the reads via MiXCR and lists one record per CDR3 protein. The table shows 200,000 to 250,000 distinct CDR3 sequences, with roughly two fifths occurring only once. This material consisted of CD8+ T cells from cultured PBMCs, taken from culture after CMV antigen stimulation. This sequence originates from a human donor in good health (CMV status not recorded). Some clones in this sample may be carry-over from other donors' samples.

CDR3 DNA: TGTGCCAGCAGCCAACGGGACTTCGACGAGACCCAGTACTTC. It translates to CASSQRDFDETQYF. V gene TRBV11-2 combines with J gene TRBJ2-5, with D perhaps matching TRBD2 (6 bases). This CDR3 has 14 amino acids. Germline-derived CDR1 and CDR2 are SGHAT and FQNNGV. Trimming stripped 5 bases from V and 5 bases from J, with 15 bases between.